This T cell receptor beta chain was recorded in a study of a mutant IDH1 vaccine in newly diagnosed glioma. Study summary: Males made up approximately 60% and females roughly 40% of treated patients, whose mean age was around 40 years. The earlier regimen, radiotherapy, temozolomide, or both, was most often both. Points from the study as a whole: The study observed vaccine-induced immune responses in more than 80% of patients.

Stated time point: baseline, week 1 (first vaccination visit). The treatment is: pre-vaccination baseline after standard-of-care therapy. Generated by immunoSEQ multiplex PCR, the TCRdb table keeps only in-frame clones and is missing some. The repertoire holds about 38,000 clones, with just under 80% as singletons. The V and J ends lost 1 base and 0 bases, in that order; junction bases with no gene match: 6. The CDR3 runs 19 residues. The germline V gene has CDR1 LGHNA and CDR2 YNFKEQ. Notes on this clone: What it recognizes is unknown.

The receptor comes from a middle-aged man with glioma. Some clones in this sample may be carry-over from other donors' samples. The sample consisted of PBMCs, taken from a glioma patient treated with radiotherapy, temozolomide or both. The chain carries TRBV4-2 and TRBJ2-6, with 10 nucleotides matching TRBD1. CDR3 region: CASSQARTGGFSGANVLTF. The CDR3 DNA follows: TGTGCCAGCAGCCAAGCCCGGACAGGGGGATTCTCTGGGGCCAACGTCCTGACTTTC.